This T cell receptor (beta chain) was recorded in a study of T cells in women clearing cervical HPV infection. Across the whole study: Controls' single incident HPV16 infection cleared within 12 months without precancer.

The trim removed 5 bases at V and 3 bases at J, leaving 8 bases unmatched. The CDR3 covers 15 residues. Germline V gene lookup returns CDR1 SGHRS and CDR2 YFSETQ. Clones were read by immunoSEQ multiplex PCR, and TCRdb kept only the in-frame ones, dropping some. The listing records some 10,000 clones. All donors had a single incident cervical HPV16 infection, not prevalent. In the case of this clone: What it binds is not known. The sequenced fragment ends 3 residues before the CDR3 boundary, so the rest is inferred from the germline J gene.

Study observations and caveats: Repertoire richness, not evenness, was significantly elevated in CIN3+ cases versus controls. TRBV6-7 relative abundance averaged 0.11% in cases and less than 0.2% in controls.

Source material: blood buffy coat. V gene TRBV5-1 combines with J gene TRBJ2-7; TRBD2 matches 10 bases. This sequence originates from a woman between 18 and 70 years old with a cervical HPV16 infection that either progressed to CIN3+ or cleared (not recorded which). The sequenced CDR3 bases are TGCGCCAGCAGGCTCGGTAGCGGGGGGTTCTACGAG. Translation gives CASRLGSGGFYE. The full CDR3 protein reads CASRLGSGGFYEQYF.